Sequencing of this T cell receptor beta chain was carried out in a study of shared clonotypes between healthy human individuals (dated by TCRdb to the early 2020s). In the study overall: The cohort included a few men and two women between 18 and 49 years of age. Blood TCR repertoires of a handful of healthy adults were deeply sequenced to estimate repertoire size and the extent of clonotype sharing between individuals. Different laboratories and diverse techniques were used to prepare libraries and sequence TCR repertoires, to increase sequencing depth and limit assay-specific biases. Between about 0.9 and 9 billion PBMCs per donor were obtained by leukapheresis.

This clone was seen more than once but under ten times. Its recognized antigen is unknown. Within one base of it there is no much larger clone, and no base qualities were kept. The donors were healthy, HIV-negative adults who had no recently reported acute infections or vaccinations. Every donor was a Caucasian adult residing in Nashville, Tennessee, USA. For unsorted samples, 80 million to 100 million PBMCs were counted, and genomic DNA was extracted using the QIAamp DNA Blood Mini kit. Blood was obtained by leukapheresis, after which PBMCs were separated by Ficoll-Histopaque density gradient centrifugation and cryopreserved in liquid nitrogen vapor phase. Using the deep immunoSEQ assay, TCR CDR3 regions were amplified from genomic DNA by multiplex PCR. Genomic DNA extracted from each cell subset was distributed evenly over all wells of several immunoSEQ 96-well plates, and each plate served as one replicate. For unsorted PBMC, each replicate PCR was loaded with roughly 0.3 ug genomic DNA, equivalent to 25,000 to 35,000 T cell genomes. Ten immunoSEQ deep assay plates were used to sequence the unsorted PBMC genomic DNA. Purified libraries were quantified with a Qubit 3.0 fluorometer, sized on a Bioanalyzer 2100, and re-quantified with the KAPA Library Quantification kit. Every immunoSEQ 96-well plate was sequenced on a dedicated single-read 150-cycle Illumina NextSeq 550 flow cell. Per the original workflow: Because the immunoSEQ output included only junctional sequences and no quality scores, the filtering could not be the same as the filtering used for full-length reads. To assign V/J genes and CDR3, sequences were annotated using PyIR, a Python wrapper for IgBLAST v1.9, with IMGT germline references. Any read was removed if the V/J assignment was weak (E-value above 1e-6), the CDR3 was missing, or the read contained stop codons, out-of-frame junctions, or ambiguous translated residues. A V3J clonotype was defined by an identical inferred V gene, J gene, and CDR3 amino acid sequence. The percentage overlap between two repertoires was calculated by dividing the number of shared unique clonotypes by the size of the smaller repertoire. Repertoire richness was assessed with RTK rarefaction, the Chao1 estimator, and Recon v2.1 estimates of unobserved clonotypes. TCRdb carries this immuneACCESS record with in-frame sequences only. Its versions omit some clonotypes, under half of them owing to an unresolved V gene in the studies checked, with the rest unexplained. The V and J calls and the clone size are those of that table, but D and trimming were determined from the DNA. For this sample the table gives 490,000 or so clones, of which less than 80% were detected only once. The ten largest account for around 12% of the sample.

Beyond this particular receptor, the publication reports: Only blood was sampled, and tissue TCR repertoires likely differ from those in blood. Based on pairwise subsampling, the degree of clonotype sharing among donors was expected to be affected by sequencing depth. The genetic and exposure-history diversity represented was limited by the small number of donors.

V is pared back by 6 bases and J by 2 bases, with 8 bases lying between the germline termini. Including cysteine and phenylalanine, the CDR3 has 12 amino acids. Of all the DNA, just the CDR3 is kept, 36 bases in frame from base 1. The germline V gene encodes CDR1 MDHEN and CDR2 SYDVKM. The sequencing sample was made of PBMCs. This chain is built from TRBV28 and TRBJ2-7, with no confidently assigned D gene. The TCR was taken from a middle-aged woman in good health. Some clones in this sample may be carry-over from other donors' samples. The CDR3 is CASRRPAYEQYF. The DNA sequence is given as TGTGCCAGCAGACGACCTGCCTACGAGCAGTACTTC.